Each of the 30 T cell receptor beta chains below was sequenced from the same sample in a study of low-dose radiotherapy and immunotherapy resistance in tumors. Primers targeting TRAV and TRBV primed first-strand cDNA, covering alpha and beta chains. The PCR that amplified TCRs ran for around 20 cycles, relying on a constant-region primer and a V-primer adapter. TCRdb passed the reads through MiXCR, listing each CDR3 protein once. The sample lists 80,000 or so distinct CDR3 sequences, less than 20% occurring once. Stated time point: after trial treatment. Treatment meaning: LDRT plus nivolumab, ipilimumab, low-dose cyclophosphamide and aspirin (RACIN trial). The material was PBMCs, obtained after low-dose radiotherapy plus immunotherapy. The source is a male donor with prostate cancer.

This clonotype was recorded at least ten times. The DNA for the CDR3 is TGTGCCAGCAGTTTGGCAGGGCTGGGCGAGCAGTACTTC. It codes for CASSLAGLGEQYF. The chain has TRBV12-3 or TRBV12-4 and TRBJ2-7; weak D call: TRBD1 (5 bases). Trimming took 3 bases from V and 6 from J, leaving 12 bases between them. The CDR3 totals 13 residues.

At least ten counts were recorded for this clonotype. The chain carries TRBV6-5 and TRBJ2-7; 9 bases line up with TRBD1. V dropped 3 bases and J dropped 7; count of bases not matched to a gene: 10. The V gene's germline CDR1 is MNHEY and CDR2 SVGAGI. This CDR3 has 15 amino acids. In DNA, the CDR3 is TGTGCCAGCAGTTATGGGACAGGGAAATCGGGGGAGCAGTACTTC. It encodes CASSYGTGKSGEQYF.

This clonotype was recorded many times. The chain has TRBV5-1 and TRBJ1-3; D perhaps matches TRBD1 (6 bases). The CDR3 covers 17 residues. Trimming shortened V by 4 bases and J by 0 bases, and 17 bases separated the two germline ends. CDR1 is SGHRS, CDR2 YFSETQ, per germline. CDR3 sequence reads: CASSVAPDRSSGNTIYF. DNA of the CDR3: TGCGCCAGCAGCGTGGCCCCCGACAGGTCCTCTGGAAACACCATATATTTT.

This clonotype was found many times. The V gene is TRBV29-1, the J gene TRBJ2-3, with D possibly matching TRBD1 (6 bases). The germline CDR1 and CDR2 sequences are SQVTM and ANQGSEA. V lost 5 bases to trimming and J lost 3 bases, with 15 bases between them. CDR3 length: 14 amino acids. The CDR3 is CSVPREGGTDTQYF. CDR3 DNA: TGCAGCGTTCCCAGGGAAGGGGGAACAGATACGCAGTATTTT.

This clonotype was seen many times. The V and J genes are TRBV7-8 and TRBJ1-2; 10 bases match TRBD1. The CDR3 has 15 amino acids. J gave up 4 bases and V 5 bases, and 7 bases lay outside the gene matches. Germline CDR1 and CDR2: SGHVS and FQNEAQ. CDR3 in DNA: TGTGCCAGCAGCGTGACAGGGGGCGCCGGCTATGGCTACACCTTC. Amino acids: CASSVTGGAGYGYTF.

The CDR3 spells CASSYAGQRSYEQYF. CDR3 in DNA: TGTGCCAGCAGTTACGCTGGACAGCGGTCCTACGAGCAGTACTTC. The genes are TRBV6-2 or TRBV6-3 and TRBJ2-7; maybe TRBD1 (6 bases). Germline CDR1 MNHEY, CDR2 SVGEGT. Between the trimmed V and J ends, which lost 2 bases and 1 base, there was a span of 12 bases. This CDR3 is 15 amino acids long.

In its sample, this clonotype was seen many times. The chain links TRBV7-2 to TRBJ2-7; 9 nucleotides line up with TRBD1. There are 15 residues in the CDR3. Germline trimming cut 5 bases from V and 6 bases from J; bases unmatched to any gene: 11. Per germline, CDR1 SGHTA and CDR2 FQGNSA. CDR3 DNA: TGTGCCAGCAGCAACTCACAGGGGGCGCACTCCGAGCAGTACTTC. Its protein is CASSNSQGAHSEQYF. The whole variable domain, remainder taken from reference TRBV7-2 and TRBJ2-7, is GAGVSQSPSNKVTEKGKDVELRCDPISGHTALYWYRQSLGQGLEFLIYFQGNSAPDKSGLPSDRFSAERTGGSVSTLTIQRTQQEDSAVYLCASSNSQGAHSEQYFGPGTRLTVT.

This clonotype has ten or more counts. V usage is TRBV7-9 and J usage is TRBJ2-1, with D unresolved. V lost 4 bases to trimming and J lost 1 base, with 17 bases between them. Per the germline V gene, CDR1 is SEHNR and CDR2 is FQNEAQ (reference sequence). The CDR3 consists of 17 residues. In DNA, the CDR3 is TGTGCCAGCAGCTCCCTTAGGACGGCCGGGTCCTACAATGAGCAGTTCTTC. Protein sequence: CASSSLRTAGSYNEQFF.

This clonotype was recorded at least ten times. The genes are TRBV11-3 and TRBJ2-7; D call uncertain. Germline assignment: CDR1 SGHNT and CDR2 YENEEA. This CDR3 spans 13 amino acids. V dropped 5 bases and J dropped 7 bases, with 15 bases sitting between them. CDR3 DNA: TGTGCCAGCAGCACCGACACCGCCGGGGAGCAGTACTTC. This codes for CASSTDTAGEQYF.

This clonotype was seen ten or more times. V is TRBV6-2 or TRBV6-3 and J is TRBJ2-1; no definite D call. CDR3 length: 17 amino acids. The V end was cut by 7 bases, the J end by 0 bases, with 19 bases between. Per the germline V gene, CDR1 is MNHEY and CDR2 is SVGEGT. The CDR3 sequence: CASTRTPHLSSYNEQFF. CDR3 nucleotide sequence: TGTGCCAGCACCCGAACGCCACATCTGAGCTCCTACAATGAGCAGTTCTTC.

This clonotype was counted many times. This chain's CDR3 is CASGPGQTADTQYF. CDR3 bases: TGCGCCAGCGGGCCCGGACAGACCGCAGATACGCAGTATTTT. The gene calls are TRBV5-1 and TRBJ2-3; D is possibly TRBD1 (6 bases). The CDR3 has 14 amino acids. The germline V gene has CDR1 SGHRS and CDR2 YFSETQ. With 7 bases removed from V and 4 bases from J, the gap between germline ends came to 16 bases.

The chain couples TRBV6-2 or TRBV6-3 to TRBJ2-3, with TRBD2 as a possible D gene (6 bases). V lost 5 bases and J 1 base, leaving 16 bases between the germline ends. The CDR3 runs to 16 residues. CDR1 MNHEY and CDR2 SVGEGT come from the germline V gene. The CDR3 protein is CASSVGVRDGTDTQYF. CDR3 DNA sequence: TGTGCCAGCAGTGTTGGTGTGCGGGACGGCACAGATACGCAGTATTTT.

This clonotype was counted ten times or more. The CDR3, as DNA: TGTGCCTGGAGTGTACAGGCAGGGCCGCATGCTTTCTTT. Its translation is CAWSVQAGPHAFF. The V gene is TRBV30, the J gene TRBJ1-1; TRBD1 might be the D (5 bases). V lost 0 bases and J 11 bases, leaving 16 bases between the germline ends. This CDR3 has 13 amino acids. The V gene's germline CDR1 is GTSNPN and CDR2 SVGIG (reference sequence). The variable domain in full, with the rest retrieved from reference TRBV30 and TRBJ1-1, is SQTIHQWPATLVQPVGSPLSLECTVEGTSNPNLYWYRQAAGRGLQLLFYSVGIGQISSEVPQNLSASRPQDRQFILSSKKLLLSDSGFYLCAWSVQAGPHAFFGQGTRLTVV.

This clonotype was counted many times. This chain links TRBV29-1 with TRBJ2-2; TRBD2 aligns across 12 bases. This CDR3 region has 15 residues. V shed 6 bases and J 7 bases; nucleotides not matched to a gene: 9. The germline CDR1 and CDR2 sequences are SQVTM and ANQGSEA. The CDR3 spells CSVITSGRQGGELFF. The CDR3 nucleotides are TGCAGCGTAATAACTAGCGGGAGGCAGGGCGGGGAGCTGTTTTTT.

This clonotype has a count of ten or more. The chain links TRBV5-1 to TRBJ1-4, with TRBD1 as a possible D gene (5 bases). Germline-derived CDR1 and CDR2 are SGHRS and YFSETQ. This CDR3 contains 16 residues. V lost 4 bases, J lost 0 bases, and 13 bases lay in between. CDR3 protein: CASSVGTETTNEKLFF. In DNA, the CDR3 is TGCGCCAGCAGCGTCGGGACCGAGACAACTAATGAAAAACTGTTTTTT. Together with reference TRBV5-1 and TRBJ1-4, the CDR3 gives the full variable domain: KAGVTQTPRYLIKTRGQQVTLSCSPISGHRSVSWYQQTPGQGLQFLFEYFSETQRNKGNFPGRFSGRQFSNSRSEMNVSTLELGDSALYLCASSVGTETTNEKLFFGSGTQLSVL.

This clonotype was picked up one time. Only one base separates this from a far larger clonotype, so it likely reflects a read error. The DNA of the CDR3 is TGTGCCAGCAGCTTAATCCCGGTGGGCGTCTACAATGAGCAGTACTTC. Its protein product is CASSLIPVGVYNEQYF. The chain is built from TRBV11-2 and TRBJ2-7; D remains unclear. Trimming took 2 bases from V and 7 from J, leaving 21 bases between them. The CDR3 is 16 amino acids. Germline V gives CDR1 SGHAT, CDR2 FQNNGV.

This clonotype was observed many times. V and J are TRBV19 and TRBJ2-7, with 9 bases aligning to TRBD1. The CDR3 has 13 residues. Germline V lookup: CDR1 LNHDA, CDR2 SQIVND (reference sequence). After removal of 8 bases from V and 3 bases from J, the junction contained 5 bases not matched to a gene. The CDR3 DNA reads TGTGCCAGTCAGGGACAGGGACTCTACGAGCAGTACTTC. Its protein is CASQGQGLYEQYF.

This clonotype appeared many times. J is TRBJ2-3 and V is TRBV30, with 7 nucleotides matching TRBD1. Germline trimming cut 5 bases from V and 2 bases from J; bases unmatched to any gene: 7. The germline V gene has CDR1 GTSNPN and CDR2 SVGIG (reference sequence). This CDR3 is 14 amino acids long. CDR3 region: CAWSTGVLTDTQYF. The CDR3 nucleotides are TGTGCCTGGTCTACAGGGGTACTCACAGATACGCAGTATTTT.

This clonotype was detected a few times. The chain joins TRBV23-1 to TRBJ2-2; maybe TRBD2 (6 bases). TRBV23-1 is noted as an ORF with a role that remains uncertain. V was clipped by 0 bases and J by 6 bases, with 17 bases between them. The CDR3 totals 17 residues. This CDR3 is CASSQSHRTGVSGELFF. The CDR3 DNA follows: TGCGCCAGCAGTCAATCTCACAGAACGGGAGTGTCCGGGGAGCTGTTTTTT.

In this sample, this clonotype turned up many times. The gene calls are TRBV2 and TRBJ1-2; weak D call: TRBD1 (5 bases). CDR3 size: 14 residues. CDR1 and CDR2 (germline): SNHLY, FYNNEI. V gave up 2 bases and J gave up 4 bases, with 11 bases separating them. CDR3 DNA: TGTGCCAGCAGTGAAACTACAGGCCGCTATGGCTACACCTTC. Amino acid sequence: CASSETTGRYGYTF.

This clonotype was picked up many times. The J gene is TRBJ2-7, the V gene TRBV20-1; 10 bases are shared with TRBD2. J lost 5 bases, V lost 7 bases, and 8 bases had no gene match. CDR1 is DFQATT, CDR2 SNEGSKA, per germline (reference sequence). This CDR3 contains 13 residues. CDR3 nucleotide sequence: TGCAGTGGCCTGGGACTAGCGATGAACGAGCAGTACTTC. This gives the protein CSGLGLAMNEQYF.

This clonotype was counted many times. The V call is TRBV6-2 or TRBV6-3, the J call TRBJ2-2; TRBD1 aligns across 9 bases. The CDR3 is 18 amino acids. Germline V gene sequence: CDR1 MNHEY, CDR2 SVGEGT. V lost 0 bases, J lost 5 bases, and 10 bases stayed unmatched. The CDR3 region is CASSYSRTGVRGTGELFF. The CDR3 nucleotides are TGTGCCAGCAGTTACTCACGGACAGGGGTACGGGGTACCGGGGAGCTGTTTTTT.

Many counts were recorded for this clonotype. This chain uses TRBV12-3 or TRBV12-4 with TRBJ2-3; 10 nucleotides line up with TRBD2. Unmatched junction bases numbered 7, after V lost 6 bases and J lost 4 bases. The CDR3 contains 15 residues. DNA for the CDR3: TGTGCCAGCAGCTCTAGCGGGAGTGCGTCAGATACGCAGTATTTT. It specifies CASSSSGSASDTQYF.

This clonotype was detected once. A far larger clone is just one base off, so this is likely a read error. This rearrangement joins TRBV12-3 or TRBV12-4 to TRBJ2-1, with D possibly being TRBD1 (5 bases). This CDR3 is built from 15 residues. V lost 6 bases, J lost 10 bases, and 22 bases lay in between. CDR3 residues: CASSHDPDKYYEQFF. CDR3 DNA sequence: TGTGCCAGCAGCCATGACCCGGACAAGTACTACGAGCAGTTCTTC.

The table lists this clonotype with many counts. The chain recombines TRBV10-2 with TRBJ2-2, with 8 bases fitting TRBD2. The germline V gene encodes CDR1 WSHSY and CDR2 SAAADI. The CDR3 loop spans 16 amino acids. The trim removed 6 bases at V and 1 base at J, leaving 7 bases unmatched. Written as DNA, the CDR3 is TGCGCCAGCAGGAGGACTAGCCAGCTGAACACCGGGGAGCTGTTTTTT. Amino acids: CASRRTSQLNTGELFF.

Concerning this clonotype: A read error is likely here: a far larger clone is one base away. Here the CDR3 DNA reads TGCAGCGTGCCGGGACAGGTTCTCGATGAGCAGTACTTC. This gives the protein CSVPGQVLDEQYF. V is TRBV29-1 and J is TRBJ2-7; 8 bases are a match to TRBD1. This CDR3 is 13 amino acids long. V lost 6 bases, J lost 7 bases, and 11 bases stayed unmatched. CDR1 SQVTM and CDR2 ANQGSEA come from the germline V gene.

This clonotype was detected many times. The chain couples TRBV5-4 to TRBJ1-1; D might be TRBD1 (6 bases). The CDR3 is 18 residues long. Germline V gene sequence: CDR1 SGHNT, CDR2 YYREEE (reference sequence). V was shortened by 6 bases and J by 0 bases, with 24 bases between the two germline ends. The CDR3 DNA reads TGTGCCAGCATCGAATATAGTCCATCGGACAGCTTGAACACTGAAGCTTTCTTT. It yields the protein CASIEYSPSDSLNTEAFF.

This clonotype was seen at least ten times. The chain joins TRBV29-1 to TRBJ2-1; 10 bases fit TRBD2. J was trimmed by 2 bases and V by 6 bases; bases with no gene match: 10. Looked up from germline, CDR1 is SQVTM and CDR2 is ANQGSEA. The CDR3 loop spans 16 amino acids. CDR3 sequence: CSVRSGRAPTYNEQFF. CDR3 in DNA: TGCAGCGTCAGGAGCGGGAGGGCCCCAACCTACAATGAGCAGTTCTTC.

As for this clonotype: With only one base between it and a far larger clone, this is likely a read error. This sequence joins TRBV28 and TRBJ2-7; 13 bases are a match to TRBD2. CDR3 length: 17 amino acids. The trim removed 4 bases at V and 7 bases at J, leaving 13 bases unmatched. Germline CDR1 reads MDHEN; CDR2 reads SYDVKM. The CDR3 here is CASSSRGTSGNWGEQYF. The DNA of the CDR3 is TGTGCCAGCAGTTCTCGAGGGACTAGCGGGAACTGGGGTGAGCAGTACTTC.

This clonotype has a count of ten or more. The V and J genes are TRBV18 and TRBJ2-3; TRBD2 matches at 11 bases. This CDR3 has 19 residues. CDR1 is KGHSH and CDR2 is LQKENI in the germline V gene. The junction had 12 bases not matched to a gene; V was cut back by 2 bases and J by 2 bases. The CDR3 spells CASSPRGRLAGGNTDTQYF. CDR3 coding DNA: TGTGCCAGCTCACCAAGGGGACGGCTAGCGGGAGGAAACACAGATACGCAGTATTTT.